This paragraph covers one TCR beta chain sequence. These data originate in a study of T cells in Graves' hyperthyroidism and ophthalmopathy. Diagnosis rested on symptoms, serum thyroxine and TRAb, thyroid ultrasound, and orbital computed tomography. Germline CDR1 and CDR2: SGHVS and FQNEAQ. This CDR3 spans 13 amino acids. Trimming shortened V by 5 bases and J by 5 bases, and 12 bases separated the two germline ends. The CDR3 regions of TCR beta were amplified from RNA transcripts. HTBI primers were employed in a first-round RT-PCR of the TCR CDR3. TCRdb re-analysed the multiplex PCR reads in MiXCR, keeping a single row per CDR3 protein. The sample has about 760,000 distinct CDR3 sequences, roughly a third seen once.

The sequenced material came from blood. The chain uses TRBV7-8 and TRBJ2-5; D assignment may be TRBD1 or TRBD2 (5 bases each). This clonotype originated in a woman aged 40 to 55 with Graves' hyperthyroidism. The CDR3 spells CASSHPGRETQYF. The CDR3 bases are TGTGCCAGCAGCCACCCGGGGCGCGAGACCCAGTACTTC.